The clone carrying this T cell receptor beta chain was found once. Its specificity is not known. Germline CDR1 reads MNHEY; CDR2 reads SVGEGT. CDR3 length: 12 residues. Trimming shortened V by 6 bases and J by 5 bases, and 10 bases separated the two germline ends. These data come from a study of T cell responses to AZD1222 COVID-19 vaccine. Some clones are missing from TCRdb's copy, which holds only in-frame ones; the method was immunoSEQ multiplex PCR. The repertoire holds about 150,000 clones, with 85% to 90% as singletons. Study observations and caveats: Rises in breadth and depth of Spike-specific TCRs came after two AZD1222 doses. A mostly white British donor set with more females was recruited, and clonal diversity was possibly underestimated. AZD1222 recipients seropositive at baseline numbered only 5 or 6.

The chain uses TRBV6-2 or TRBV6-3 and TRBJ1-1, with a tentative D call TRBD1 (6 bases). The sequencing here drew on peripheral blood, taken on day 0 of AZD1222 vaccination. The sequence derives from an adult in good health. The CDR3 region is CASSQTGTEAFF. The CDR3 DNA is TGTGCCAGCAGCCAGACAGGAACTGAAGCTTTCTTT.